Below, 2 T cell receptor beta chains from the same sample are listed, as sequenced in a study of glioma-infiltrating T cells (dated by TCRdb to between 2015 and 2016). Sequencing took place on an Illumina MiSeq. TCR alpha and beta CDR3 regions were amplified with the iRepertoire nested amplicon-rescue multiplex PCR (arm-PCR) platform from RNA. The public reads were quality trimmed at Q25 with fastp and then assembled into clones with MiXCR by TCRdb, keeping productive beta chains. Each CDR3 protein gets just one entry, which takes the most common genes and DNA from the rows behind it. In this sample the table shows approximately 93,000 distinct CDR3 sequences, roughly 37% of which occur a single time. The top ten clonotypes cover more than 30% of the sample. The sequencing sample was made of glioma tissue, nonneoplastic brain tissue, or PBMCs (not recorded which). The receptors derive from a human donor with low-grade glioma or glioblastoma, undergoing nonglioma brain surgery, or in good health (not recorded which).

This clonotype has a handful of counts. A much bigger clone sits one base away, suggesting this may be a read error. The CDR3 coding sequence is TGTGCCAGCTCACCGAACAGGGGAGGTAATGAAAAACTGTTTTTT. Translation: CASSPNRGGNEKLFF. V gene TRBV18 combines with J gene TRBJ1-4, with 7 positions matching TRBD1. J was trimmed by 4 bases and V by 3 bases; bases with no gene match: 5. Germline lookup yields CDR1 KGHSH and CDR2 LQKENI. The CDR3 covers 15 residues.

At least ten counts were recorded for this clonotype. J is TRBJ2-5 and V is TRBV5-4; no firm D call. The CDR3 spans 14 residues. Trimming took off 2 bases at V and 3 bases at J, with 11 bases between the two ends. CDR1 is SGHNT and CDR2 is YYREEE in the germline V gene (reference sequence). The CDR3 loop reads CASSLGQVEETQYF. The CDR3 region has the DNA TGTGCCAGCAGCTTAGGCCAGGTTGAAGAGACCCAGTACTTC.